This passage covers 14 T cell receptor beta chains from one sample sequenced in a study of blood T cell repertoires in COVID-19. Produced via immunoSEQ multiplex PCR; TCRdb's table is partial and in-frame only. The repertoire includes under 120,000 clones, about 88% of them detected once, and 2.1% sits in the top ten. Sample: peripheral blood. The receptors derive from a human donor in a cohort sampled during active COVID-19.

The J gene is TRBJ2-6, the V gene TRBV5-1, with 11 bases matching TRBD2. With V trimmed by 5 bases and J by 0 bases, 4 bases remained unmatched. The germline gives CDR1 SGHRS, CDR2 YFSETQ. The CDR3 covers 17 residues. For the CDR3, the DNA is TGCGCCAGCAGGACTAGCGGGATGTCCTCTGGGGCCAACGTCCTGACTTTC. Translation: CASRTSGMSSGANVLTF.

This rearrangement joins TRBV5-1 to TRBJ2-5; TRBD2 matches at 14 bases. This CDR3 is 16 amino acids long. J gave up 4 bases and V 4 bases, and 6 bases lay outside the gene matches. The germline V gene encodes CDR1 SGHRS and CDR2 YFSETQ. DNA of the CDR3: TGCGCCAGCAGCCCACCAGGACTAGCGGGGGGAGAGACCCAGTACTTC. Translating gives CASSPPGLAGGETQYF.

The V call is TRBV5-4, the J call TRBJ2-2; 11 bases match TRBD2. The CDR3 covers 15 residues. V lost 7 bases, J lost 0 bases, and 2 bases stayed unmatched. CDR1 is SGHNT and CDR2 is YYREEE in the germline V gene (reference sequence). The CDR3 bases are TGTGCCAGCTATAGCGGGGGGGCGAACACCGGGGAGCTGTTTTTT. It yields the protein CASYSGGANTGELFF.

The CDR3 spells CASTKGQNQGNTIYF. The CDR3 DNA is TGTGCCAGCACGAAGGGACAGAACCAAGGAAACACCATATATTTT. This chain connects TRBV6-5 to TRBJ1-3; 7 bases agree with TRBD1. Germline assignment: CDR1 MNHEY and CDR2 SVGAGI. CDR3 length: 15 amino acids. V lost 7 bases, J lost 4 bases, and 10 bases stayed unmatched.

The chain is built from TRBV24-1 and TRBJ1-2; 7 nucleotides match TRBD1. Germline V CDR1 and CDR2: KGHDR, SFDVKD. V lost 3 bases and J lost 6; bases outside the gene matches: 9. The CDR3 extends over 15 amino acids. The CDR3 bases are TGTGCCACCAGTGATCCTACCGGCACAGGGGATGGCTACACCTTC. This gives the protein CATSDPTGTGDGYTF.

The chain is built from TRBV2 and TRBJ1-4; 10 bases agree with TRBD1. Trimming at V came to 4 bases and at J to 7 bases, leaving 3 bases not matched to a gene. The length of the CDR3 is 14 residues. The germline V gene encodes CDR1 SNHLY and CDR2 FYNNEI. CDR3 nucleotides: TGTGCCAGCAGTGGGACAGGGGGAGGTGAAAAACTGTTTTTT. Its translation: CASSGTGGGEKLFF.

Only a few counts were recorded for this clone. This rearrangement joins TRBV6-6 to TRBJ1-6, with 9 nucleotides matching TRBD1. This CDR3 contains 14 residues. Unmatched junction bases numbered 7, after V lost 6 bases and J lost 10 bases. Germline CDR1 MNHNY, CDR2 SVGAGI (reference sequence). In DNA form, the CDR3 reads TGTGCCAGCAGACGGACAGGGGAGGAATCACCCCTCCACTTT. Protein product: CASRRTGEESPLHF.

The chain has TRBV5-1 and TRBJ1-6, with D maybe TRBD1 (6 bases). The CDR3 covers 18 residues. Germline lookup yields CDR1 SGHRS and CDR2 YFSETQ. Trimming stripped 0 bases from V and 4 bases from J, with 17 bases between. CDR3 in DNA: TGCGCCAGCAGCTTGGAGGGTTCGGGACACCGATATAATTCACCCCTCCACTTT. It yields the protein CASSLEGSGHRYNSPLHF.

This clone was seen a single time. This rearrangement joins TRBV5-1 to TRBJ2-3; 9 nucleotides align to TRBD2. The CDR3 totals 17 residues. V gave up 0 bases and J gave up 5 bases; unmatched junction bases: 10. The germline CDR1 and CDR2 sequences are SGHRS and YFSETQ. CDR3 in amino acids: CASSLAQTSGGRDTQYF. CDR3 bases: TGCGCCAGCAGCTTGGCCCAGACTAGCGGCGGAAGAGATACGCAGTATTTT.

CDR3 nucleotide sequence: TGTGCCAGCAGCTTTCAGACAGGGAGCACAGATACGCAGTATTTT. Its protein product is CASSFQTGSTDTQYF. J is TRBJ2-3 and V is TRBV11-2, with TRBD1 matching over 7 bases. Germline loops: CDR1 SGHAT, CDR2 FQNNGV. CDR3 length: 15 residues. V lost 3 bases to trimming and J lost 0 bases; unmatched junction nucleotides: 3. The full variable domain, rest sourced from reference TRBV11-2 and TRBJ2-3, is EAGVAQSPRYKIIEKRQSVAFWCNPISGHATLYWYQQILGQGPKLLIQFQNNGVVDDSQLPKDRFSAERLKGVDSTLKIQPAKLEDSAVYLCASSFQTGSTDTQYFGPGTRLTVL.

V and J are TRBV7-2 and TRBJ1-1; 8 nucleotides line up with TRBD1. The J segment lost 3 bases and the V segment lost 5 bases, leaving 5 bases of the junction unmatched. CDR1 and CDR2 from the germline V gene are SGHTA and FQGNSA. This CDR3 contains 14 residues. The CDR3 DNA sequence: TGTGCCAGCAGCCTCAGGGGGCTTTACACTGAAGCTTTCTTT. Translating gives CASSLRGLYTEAFF.

This clone appeared once. V and J are TRBV2 and TRBJ1-1; the match to TRBD1 covers 7 bases. This CDR3 spans 13 amino acids. Germline V gives CDR1 SNHLY, CDR2 FYNNEI. V shed 7 bases, J shed 1 base, and the junction held 3 bases outside the gene matches. The CDR3 coding sequence is TGTGCCAGCAAGGGACAGTGGAACACTGAAGCTTTCTTT. Its protein is CASKGQWNTEAFF.

This clone was seen just once. This chain connects TRBV24-1 to TRBJ1-1, with TRBD1 matching over 8 bases. From germline, CDR1 is KGHDR and CDR2 SFDVKD. The J segment lost 10 bases and the V segment lost 7 bases, leaving 7 bases of the junction unmatched. This CDR3 is 12 amino acids long. CDR3 residues: CATRDLQGGAFF. The CDR3 DNA is TGTGCCACCAGGGACTTACAGGGGGGAGCTTTCTTT.

The J gene is TRBJ1-2, the V gene TRBV9; D might be TRBD1 (6 bases). The germline V gene encodes CDR1 SGDLS and CDR2 YYNGEE. Trimming took 2 bases from V and 2 from J, leaving 16 bases between them. This CDR3 comprises 16 residues. The CDR3 protein is CASSVGTKTGNYGYTF. CDR3 nucleotides: TGTGCCAGCAGCGTGGGTACTAAAACAGGGAACTATGGCTACACCTTC.